The T cell receptor beta chain under discussion was sequenced for a study of CD8+ T cells in alopecia areata. Overall study context: Tofacitinib was taken orally by treated patients, and the dose was 5 to 10 mg twice daily.

This clone occurred a few times. Its antigen is not identified. Points from the study as a whole: Across lesional scalp, and particularly alopecia totalis/universalis, clonality surpassed that of normal scalp. There were also resident alphabeta T cells of normal skin sequenced in scalp samples.

V lost 4 bases to trimming and J lost 3 bases, with 10 bases between them. The CDR3 has 14 amino acids. The V gene's germline CDR1 is SNHLY and CDR2 FYNNEI. cDNA serving as the sequencing template came from extracted, reverse transcribed RNA. Profiling relied on immunoSEQ multiplex PCR, and the TCRdb table lists in-frame clones only, not all of them. The sample contains 180,000 or so clones, about 72% of which appear only once. Collected material from alopecia areata patients comprised lesional scalp punch biopsies and peripheral blood. Here the sequenced sample was CD8+ T cells sorted from blood, taken at week 0. The chain carries TRBV2 and TRBJ2-1, with D possibly matching TRBD2 (6 bases). The receptor comes from a human donor with alopecia areata. The CDR3 is CASSGKEGYNEQFF. CDR3 coding DNA: TGTGCCAGCAGTGGCAAGGAGGGCTACAATGAGCAGTTCTTC.